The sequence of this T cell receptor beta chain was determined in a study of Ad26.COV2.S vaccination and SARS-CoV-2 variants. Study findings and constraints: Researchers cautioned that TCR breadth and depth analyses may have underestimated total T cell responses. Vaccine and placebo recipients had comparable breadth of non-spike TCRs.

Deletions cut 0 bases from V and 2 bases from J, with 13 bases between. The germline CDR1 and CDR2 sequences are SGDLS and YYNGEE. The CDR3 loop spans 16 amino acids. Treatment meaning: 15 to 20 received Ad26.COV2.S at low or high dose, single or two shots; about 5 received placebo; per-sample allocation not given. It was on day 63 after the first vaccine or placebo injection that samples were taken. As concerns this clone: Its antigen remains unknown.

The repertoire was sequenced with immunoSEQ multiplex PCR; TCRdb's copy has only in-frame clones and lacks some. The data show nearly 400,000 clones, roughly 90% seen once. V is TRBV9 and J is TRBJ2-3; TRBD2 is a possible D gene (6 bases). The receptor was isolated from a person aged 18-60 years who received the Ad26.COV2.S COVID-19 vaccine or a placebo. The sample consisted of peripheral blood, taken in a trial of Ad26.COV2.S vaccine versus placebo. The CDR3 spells CASSVGVADTTDTQYF. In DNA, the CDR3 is TGTGCCAGCAGCGTAGGTGTAGCGGACACCACAGATACGCAGTATTTT.